The sequence of this TCR beta chain was determined in a study of blood T cell repertoires in COVID-19. Study-wide context: COVID-19 samples from acute and convalescent phases originated in the United States, Italy and Spain.

Original processing methods: Researchers report that nucleated cell counts were estimated from reference gene primer amplification. Assay: immunoSEQ multiplex PCR; the TCRdb copy retains only in-frame clones and omits some. For V, J and clone size, that table is used; D and trimming come from the DNA. The table records 120,000 to 150,000 clones, roughly nine tenths of them present only once. The CDR3 consists of 15 residues. In germline, CDR1 is MGHDK, CDR2 SYGVNS. V was trimmed by 5 bases and J by 2 bases, leaving 13 bases between them. The sample consisted of peripheral blood. The clonotype was recovered from a human donor with COVID-19, enrolled during active disease. The donor label of this sample is uncertain. The genes are TRBV25-1 and TRBJ1-5; D might be TRBD1 (5 bases). In DNA, the CDR3 is TGTGCCAGCAGTCCCCGGGGGGACCGCAATCAGCCCCAGCATTTT. It codes for CASSPRGDRNQPQHF. Filled out from reference TRBV25-1 and TRBJ1-5, the complete variable domain reads EADIYQTPRYLVIGTGKKITLECSQTMGHDKMYWYQQDPGMELHLIHYSYGVNSTEKGDLSSESTVSRIRTEHFPLTLESARPSHTSQYLCASSPRGDRNQPQHFGDGTRLSIL.